A selection of T cell receptor beta chains follows, all from one sample in a study of regulatory T cells in long-lasting Graves disease. TCRdb called the multiplex PCR reads again in MiXCR, with one record for every CDR3 protein. The sample holds 550,000 to 700,000 distinct CDR3 sequences, about 16% seen once. The sample also formed part of further work on T cells in Graves' hyperthyroidism and ophthalmopathy.

Here the sequenced sample was peripheral blood mononuclear cells (PBMCs), taken at new diagnosis, from a patient treated with antithyroid drugs. These receptors were collected from a man younger than 30 with Graves disease. Both conserved end residues are part of each CDR3. A D gene is named only where the DNA matches it firmly. Size values are once, few and many counts, or a class for expanded clones, and some rows have none.

J gene: TRBJ2-4; clone size: many; D gene: TRBD1; V gene: TRBV12-3/TRBV12-4; CDR3 protein: CASSLAPQGGFGKNIQYF; CDR3 DNA: TGTGCCAGCAGTTTAGCGCCGCAAGGGGGCTTTGGCAAAAACATTCAGTACTTC
J gene: TRBJ2-1; clone size: many; D gene: -; V gene: TRBV12-3/TRBV12-4; CDR3 protein: CASSPTQRAYNEQFF; CDR3 DNA: TGTGCCAGCAGTCCCACCCAGCGAGCTTACAATGAGCAGTTCTTC
J gene: TRBJ2-7; clone size: many; D gene: -; V gene: TRBV6-1; CDR3 protein: CATAPGLYAGYEQYF; CDR3 DNA: TGTGCCACCGCTCCGGGACTCTATGCGGGCTACGAGCAGTACTTC
J gene: TRBJ2-1; clone size: -; D gene: -; V gene: TRBV7-3; CDR3 protein: CASSPPGLEEQFF; CDR3 DNA: TGTGCCAGCAGCCCCCCGGGACTTGAGGAGCAGTTCTTC
J gene: TRBJ1-1; clone size: -; D gene: -; V gene: TRBV12-3/TRBV12-4; CDR3 protein: CASRIIGEAFF; CDR3 DNA: TGTGCCAGCCGAATTATCGGAGAAGCTTTCTTT
J gene: TRBJ2-1; clone size: few; D gene: TRBD2; V gene: TRBV12-3/TRBV12-4; CDR3 protein: CASSIAGMLHEQFF; CDR3 DNA: TGTGCCAGCAGTATAGCGGGTATGTTACATGAGCAGTTCTTC
J gene: TRBJ2-3; clone size: many; D gene: TRBD2; V gene: TRBV12-3/TRBV12-4; CDR3 protein: CASSDTLAGVADTQYF; CDR3 DNA: TGTGCCAGCAGTGACACCCTAGCGGGAGTGGCAGATACGCAGTATTTT
J gene: TRBJ2-3; clone size: -; D gene: -; V gene: TRBV10-3; CDR3 protein: CAISAGTAKGDTQYF; CDR3 DNA: TGTGCCATCAGTGCGGGGACCGCAAAGGGGGATACGCAGTATTTT
J gene: TRBJ2-7; clone size: many; D gene: TRBD2; V gene: TRBV20-1; CDR3 protein: CSAWPPRTSGYEQYF; CDR3 DNA: TGCAGTGCTTGGCCCCCTCGGACTAGCGGCTACGAGCAGTACTTC
J gene: TRBJ2-4; clone size: many; D gene: -; V gene: TRBV20-1; CDR3 protein: CAPGAGNIQYF; CDR3 DNA: TGCGCCCCAGGCGCGGGAAACATTCAGTACTTC
J gene: TRBJ2-7; clone size: few; D gene: TRBD1; V gene: TRBV19; CDR3 protein: CASSIRDRGTPEQYF; CDR3 DNA: TGTGCCAGTAGTATCCGGGACAGGGGGACTCCGGAGCAGTACTTC
J gene: TRBJ1-5; clone size: many; D gene: -; V gene: TRBV28; CDR3 protein: CASSLISGGQPQHF; CDR3 DNA: TGTGCCAGCAGCTTAATCTCGGGGGGTCAGCCCCAGCATTTT
J gene: TRBJ2-7; clone size: -; D gene: -; V gene: TRBV11-2; CDR3 protein: CASSLGGSDGYEQYF; CDR3 DNA: TGTGCCAGCAGCTTAGGGGGATCCGACGGGTACGAGCAGTACTTC
J gene: TRBJ2-4; clone size: -; D gene: TRBD2; V gene: TRBV5-6; CDR3 protein: CASSSGTSNIQYF; CDR3 DNA: TGTGCCAGCAGTTCCGGGACTAGTAACATTCAGTACTTC
J gene: TRBJ2-3; clone size: many; D gene: TRBD2; V gene: TRBV6-1; CDR3 protein: CASSSGLAGSSYVADTQYF; CDR3 DNA: TGTGCCAGCAGTAGCGGACTAGCGGGTAGCTCGTATGTGGCAGATACGCAGTATTTT
J gene: TRBJ2-2; clone size: few; D gene: -; V gene: TRBV6-1; CDR3 protein: CATVPGRRRSGELFF; CDR3 DNA: TGTGCCACCGTTCCCGGGAGAAGGAGGTCCGGGGAGCTGTTTTTT
J gene: TRBJ1-6; clone size: -; D gene: -; V gene: TRBV28; CDR3 protein: CASSLLVGGSPLHF; CDR3 DNA: TGTGCCAGCAGTTTATTAGTAGGTGGTTCACCCCTCCACTTT
J gene: TRBJ2-3; clone size: -; D gene: TRBD1; V gene: TRBV7-9; CDR3 protein: CAILTGVTDTQYF; CDR3 DNA: TGTGCCATCTTGACAGGGGTGACAGATACGCAGTATTTT
J gene: TRBJ1-5; clone size: few; D gene: TRBD1; V gene: TRBV20-1; CDR3 protein: CSARVGTGTQGQPQHF; CDR3 DNA: TGCAGTGCTAGAGTGGGGACAGGGACCCAAGGGCAGCCCCAGCATTTT
J gene: TRBJ1-2; clone size: -; D gene: TRBD1; V gene: TRBV5-5; CDR3 protein: CASSFSGGSNYGYTF; CDR3 DNA: TGTGCCAGCAGCTTCTCAGGGGGATCGAACTATGGCTACACCTTC
J gene: TRBJ1-3; clone size: many; D gene: -; V gene: TRBV12-3/TRBV12-4; CDR3 protein: CASRRFWLLSERGNTIYF; CDR3 DNA: TGTGCCAGCAGGCGGTTTTGGTTGCTTTCCGAGCGAGGAAACACCATATATTTT
J gene: TRBJ2-2; clone size: -; D gene: -; V gene: TRBV18; CDR3 protein: CASSVNPSSPGELFF; CDR3 DNA: TGTGCCAGCTCAGTTAATCCTTCTTCTCCCGGGGAGCTGTTTTTT
J gene: TRBJ1-4; clone size: -; D gene: -; V gene: TRBV29-1; CDR3 protein: CSVEVGVGGSDEKLFF; CDR3 DNA: TGCAGCGTTGAAGTCGGGGTCGGGGGGAGCGATGAAAAACTGTTTTTT
J gene: TRBJ1-1; clone size: many; D gene: TRBD1; V gene: TRBV10-3; CDR3 protein: CAISEGRQGRNTEAFF; CDR3 DNA: TGTGCCATCAGTGAAGGGCGACAGGGTAGGAACACTGAAGCTTTCTTT
J gene: TRBJ2-1; clone size: few; D gene: -; V gene: TRBV24-1; CDR3 protein: CATSESSSYNEQFF; CDR3 DNA: TGTGCCACCAGTGAATCTAGCTCCTACAATGAGCAGTTCTTC
J gene: TRBJ2-7; clone size: -; D gene: -; V gene: TRBV20-1; CDR3 protein: CSARDRGVGEQYF; CDR3 DNA: TGCAGTGCTAGAGATCGGGGTGTCGGCGAGCAGTACTTC
J gene: TRBJ2-1; clone size: -; D gene: TRBD2; V gene: TRBV19; CDR3 protein: CASRRLLAGDEQFF; CDR3 DNA: TGTGCCAGTAGAAGGCTGTTAGCGGGGGATGAGCAGTTCTTC
J gene: TRBJ2-7; clone size: few; D gene: -; V gene: TRBV11-1; CDR3 protein: CASSSPPSYEQYF; CDR3 DNA: TGTGCCAGCAGCTCGCCTCCTTCCTACGAGCAGTACTTC
J gene: TRBJ2-5; clone size: many; D gene: -; V gene: TRBV6-1; CDR3 protein: CASRGIAEETQYF; CDR3 DNA: TGTGCCAGCAGGGGAATAGCGGAAGAGACCCAGTACTTC
J gene: TRBJ1-2; clone size: many; D gene: -; V gene: TRBV7-3; CDR3 protein: CASSLLPGYGYTF; CDR3 DNA: TGTGCCAGCAGCTTATTACCTGGCTATGGCTACACCTTC
J gene: TRBJ2-7; clone size: many; D gene: TRBD1; V gene: TRBV12-3/TRBV12-4; CDR3 protein: CASSRDRAYEQYF; CDR3 DNA: TGTGCCAGCAGCCGGGACAGGGCATACGAGCAGTACTTC
J gene: TRBJ2-7; clone size: few; D gene: -; V gene: TRBV11-2; CDR3 protein: CASSLASGEALEQYF; CDR3 DNA: TGTGCCAGCAGCTTGGCATCCGGAGAAGCGCTCGAGCAGTACTTC
J gene: TRBJ1-2; clone size: -; D gene: TRBD1; V gene: TRBV20-1; CDR3 protein: CLVDRPNYGYTF; CDR3 DNA: TGCCTGGTGGACAGGCCTAACTATGGCTACACCTTC